These 20 T cell receptor beta chains originate from one sample sequenced in a study of blood T cell repertoires in COVID-19. The assay was immunoSEQ multiplex PCR, and TCRdb's table has in-frame clones only and misses some. The sample has some 150,000 clones; around 82% are singletons. Source material: peripheral blood. These receptors all stem from a man aged 55 to 70 with COVID-19, enrolled during active disease.

The chain uses TRBV7-9 and TRBJ1-1; possible D gene TRBD1, 6 bases. V shed 5 bases and J shed 2 bases, with 18 bases lying between them. Germline CDR1 SEHNR, CDR2 FQNEAQ (reference sequence). The CDR3 is made up of 16 amino acids. DNA for the CDR3: TGTGCCAGCAGCCCTCAAAAAGGGGGGGGTAACACTGAAGCTTTCTTT. This encodes CASSPQKGGGNTEAFF.

The rearrangement uses TRBV12-3 or TRBV12-4 and TRBJ1-1; TRBD1 matches 7 bases. J lost 4 bases, V lost 6 bases, and 5 bases had no gene match. CDR3 length equals 13 residues. The CDR3 here is CASRMGTATEAFF. CDR3 in DNA: TGTGCCAGCAGGATGGGGACAGCCACTGAAGCTTTCTTT.

This clone occurred once. The genes are TRBV5-1 and TRBJ2-5, with 12 bases identical to TRBD1. The trim removed 4 bases at V and 5 bases at J, leaving 6 bases unmatched. Germline V CDR1 and CDR2: SGHRS, YFSETQ. The CDR3 sequence is 15 residues long. The DNA of the CDR3 is TGCGCCAGCAGCCCCGGGACAGGGGGCGCGGAGACCCAGTACTTC. It codes for CASSPGTGGAETQYF.

This chain uses TRBV6-2 or TRBV6-3 with TRBJ1-2; D gene uncertain. The V gene's germline CDR1 is MNHEY and CDR2 SVGEGT. The ends were cut back, 4 bases at V and 3 bases at J, with 3 bases in the middle. This CDR3 has 11 residues. This CDR3 reads CASSSYYGYTF. CDR3 in DNA: TGTGCCAGCAGTTCATACTATGGCTACACCTTC.

CDR3 protein: CASSRRLSGSNQPQHF. The DNA for the CDR3 is TGTGCCAGCAGCCGCAGACTCTCTGGTAGCAATCAGCCCCAGCATTTT. This chain joins TRBV28 and TRBJ1-5; no clear D gene. V lost 6 bases to trimming and J lost 0 bases, with 15 bases between them. Germline CDR1 is MDHEN and CDR2 is SYDVKM. The CDR3 is made up of 16 amino acids.

This clone was found once. The chain links TRBV11-3 to TRBJ2-2, with a tentative D call TRBD1 (6 bases). Looked up from germline, CDR1 is SGHNT and CDR2 is YENEEA. This CDR3 region has 14 residues. Trimming shortened V by 3 bases and J by 6 bases, and 11 bases separated the two germline ends. CDR3 loop: CASSLQGPAGELFF. DNA of the CDR3: TGTGCCAGCAGCTTGCAGGGGCCGGCCGGGGAGCTGTTTTTT.

This clone has just one count. Here the CDR3 DNA reads TGTGCCACCAGTGCTAGGGGACTAGCGGATTTCACAGATACGCAGTATTTT. This translates into CATSARGLADFTDTQYF. The chain is built from TRBV24-1 and TRBJ2-3; TRBD2 agrees at 11 bases. Trimming took 5 bases from V and 2 from J; bases not matched to a gene: 8. The germline V gene encodes CDR1 KGHDR and CDR2 SFDVKD. The CDR3 has 17 amino acids.

The chain joins TRBV7-3 to TRBJ1-6; the D is unclear. With 3 bases removed from V and 10 bases from J, the gap between germline ends came to 7 bases. The CDR3 extends over 12 amino acids. Per the germline V gene, CDR1 is SGHTA and CDR2 is FQGTGA. CDR3 residues: CASSLGPSPLHF. The CDR3, as DNA: TGTGCCAGCAGCTTGGGCCCCTCACCCCTCCACTTT.

This chain joins TRBV6-1 and TRBJ1-4; D is unclear. The CDR3 is 15 residues long. Germline CDR1 MNHNS, CDR2 SASEGT. V lost 0 bases and J 5 bases, leaving 10 bases between the germline ends. CDR3 in DNA: TGTGCCAGCAGTGAAGCTATAATAGCAAATGAAAAACTGTTTTTT. It specifies CASSEAIIANEKLFF.

This chain connects TRBV18 to TRBJ1-1, with 7 nucleotides matching TRBD1. The CDR3 has 18 amino acids. Germline CDR1 KGHSH, CDR2 LQKENI. V lost 1 base, J lost 0 bases, and 11 bases stayed unmatched. For the CDR3, the DNA is TGTGCCAGCTCACCACTTAAATTGACAGGGATCTTGAACACTGAAGCTTTCTTT. This codes for CASSPLKLTGILNTEAFF. Drawing the rest from reference TRBV18 and TRBJ1-1, the complete variable domain is NAGVMQNPRHLVRRRGQEARLRCSPMKGHSHVYWYRQLPEEGLKFMVYLQKENIIDESGMPKERFSAEFPKEGPSILRIQQVVRGDSAAYFCASSPLKLTGILNTEAFFGQGTRLTVV.

V and J are TRBV4-1 and TRBJ2-7; 7 bases are a match to TRBD2. CDR3 size: 15 residues. The germline gives CDR1 MGHRA, CDR2 YSYEKL. With 6 bases clipped from V and 0 bases from J, the junction kept 8 bases outside the gene matches. CDR3 nucleotides: TGCGCCAGCAGTCCAACGGGGGGAAGCTCCTACGAGCAGTACTTC. This codes for CASSPTGGSSYEQYF.

The rearrangement joins TRBV19 to TRBJ1-2; 12 positions agree with TRBD1. The CDR3 contains 15 residues. The J segment lost 5 bases and the V segment lost 5 bases, leaving 6 bases of the junction unmatched. Germline lookup yields CDR1 LNHDA and CDR2 SQIVND (reference sequence). The CDR3 DNA sequence: TGTGCCAGTAGTCCGGGGGACAGGGGGCCGTATGGCTACACCTTC. It codes for CASSPGDRGPYGYTF. The full variable domain, rest sourced from reference TRBV19 and TRBJ1-2, is DGGITQSPKYLFRKEGQNVTLSCEQNLNHDAMYWYRQDPGQGLRLIYYSQIVNDFQKGDIAEGYSVSREKKESFPLTVTSAQKNPTAFYLCASSPGDRGPYGYTFGSGTRLTVV.

This clone has more than one count but fewer than ten. V usage is TRBV10-3 and J usage is TRBJ1-1; D is undetermined. The germline V and J ends were trimmed by 4 bases and 1 base, with 10 bases remaining between them. The CDR3 consists of 14 residues. CDR1 and CDR2 from the germline V gene are ENHRY and SYGVKD. CDR3 DNA: TGTGCCATCAGTGTGAGGGAGGGGAACACTGAAGCTTTCTTT. It encodes CAISVREGNTEAFF.

The chain has TRBV19 and TRBJ1-5; 10 positions agree with TRBD1. V gave up 9 bases and J gave up 11 bases; unmatched junction bases: 7. The CDR3 loop spans 12 amino acids. CDR1 and CDR2 from the germline V gene are LNHDA and SQIVND (reference sequence). This CDR3 is CASTQGQGAQHF. CDR3 nucleotides: TGTGCCAGCACCCAAGGACAGGGGGCCCAGCATTTT.

This chain uses TRBV6-2 or TRBV6-3 with TRBJ1-1; 10 bases align to TRBD1. This CDR3 comprises 16 residues. Per germline, CDR1 MNHEY and CDR2 SVGEGT. The V segment lost 6 bases and the J segment 1 base; nucleotides outside the gene matches: 8. CDR3 bases: TGTGCCAGCAGCCAGGGACAGGGGCTTACGAACACTGAAGCTTTCTTT. It codes for CASSQGQGLTNTEAFF.

The rearrangement uses TRBV25-1 and TRBJ2-3; 10 bases line up with TRBD2. In germline, CDR1 is MGHDK, CDR2 SYGVNS. The CDR3 loop spans 16 amino acids. Trimming removed 3 bases from V and 2 bases from J; junction bases left unmatched: 5. As DNA, the CDR3 is TGTGCCAGCAGTGAGCTAGCGGGGGCAAACACAGATACGCAGTATTTT. Translated, it gives CASSELAGANTDTQYF.

The rearrangement links TRBV24-1 to TRBJ1-2, with TRBD1 identical over 9 bases. The length of the CDR3 is 14 residues. CDR1 KGHDR and CDR2 SFDVKD come from the germline V gene. V shed 4 bases, J shed 6 bases, and the junction held 5 bases outside the gene matches. CDR3 nucleotide sequence: TGTGCCACCAGTGACGTAACAGGGGGCAATGGCTACACCTTC. Its protein product is CATSDVTGGNGYTF.

The chain is built from TRBV7-2 and TRBJ1-4; 7 bases match TRBD1. Germline CDR1 SGHTA, CDR2 FQGNSA. Trimming at V came to 0 bases and at J to 2 bases, leaving 3 bases not matched to a gene. The CDR3 consists of 16 residues. The CDR3 DNA is TGTGCCAGCAGCTTAGCGAGGGGGCTTACTAATGAAAAACTGTTTTTT. Protein sequence: CASSLARGLTNEKLFF.

The rearrangement joins TRBV9 to TRBJ1-4; the D gene is possibly TRBD1 (5 bases). The CDR3 runs 18 residues. Per germline, CDR1 SGDLS and CDR2 YYNGEE. Deletions cut 4 bases from V and 2 bases from J, with 21 bases between. The CDR3 loop is CASSPAPRAVSTNEKLFF. CDR3 DNA: TGTGCCAGCAGCCCGGCCCCCAGGGCCGTCTCGACTAATGAAAAACTGTTTTTT.

The rearrangement joins TRBV24-1 to TRBJ2-5; D is perhaps TRBD1 (6 bases). CDR3 length equals 16 residues. Trimming stripped 2 bases from V and 4 bases from J, with 16 bases between. CDR1 and CDR2 from the germline V gene are KGHDR and SFDVKD. The CDR3 DNA is TGTGCCACCAGTGATTGGGCCCCGAGCAGGGGAGAGACCCAGTACTTC. It encodes CATSDWAPSRGETQYF.